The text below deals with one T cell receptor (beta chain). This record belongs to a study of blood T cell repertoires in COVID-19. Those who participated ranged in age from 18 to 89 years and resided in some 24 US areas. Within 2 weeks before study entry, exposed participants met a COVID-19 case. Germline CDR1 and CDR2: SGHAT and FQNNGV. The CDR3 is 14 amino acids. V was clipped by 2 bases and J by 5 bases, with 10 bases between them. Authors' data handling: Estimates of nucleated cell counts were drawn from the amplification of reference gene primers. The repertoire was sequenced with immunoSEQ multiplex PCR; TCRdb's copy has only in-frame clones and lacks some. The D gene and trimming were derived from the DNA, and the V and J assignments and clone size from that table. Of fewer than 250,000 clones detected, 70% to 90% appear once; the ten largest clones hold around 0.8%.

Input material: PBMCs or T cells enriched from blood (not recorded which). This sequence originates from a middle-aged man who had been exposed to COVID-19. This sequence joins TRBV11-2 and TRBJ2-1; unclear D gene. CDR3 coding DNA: TGTGCCAGCAGCTTAAATAACTTCCACAATGAGCAGTTCTTC. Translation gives CASSLNNFHNEQFF. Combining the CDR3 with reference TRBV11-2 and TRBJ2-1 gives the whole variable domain EAGVAQSPRYKIIEKRQSVAFWCNPISGHATLYWYQQILGQGPKLLIQFQNNGVVDDSQLPKDRFSAERLKGVDSTLKIQPAKLEDSAVYLCASSLNNFHNEQFFGPGTRLTVL.